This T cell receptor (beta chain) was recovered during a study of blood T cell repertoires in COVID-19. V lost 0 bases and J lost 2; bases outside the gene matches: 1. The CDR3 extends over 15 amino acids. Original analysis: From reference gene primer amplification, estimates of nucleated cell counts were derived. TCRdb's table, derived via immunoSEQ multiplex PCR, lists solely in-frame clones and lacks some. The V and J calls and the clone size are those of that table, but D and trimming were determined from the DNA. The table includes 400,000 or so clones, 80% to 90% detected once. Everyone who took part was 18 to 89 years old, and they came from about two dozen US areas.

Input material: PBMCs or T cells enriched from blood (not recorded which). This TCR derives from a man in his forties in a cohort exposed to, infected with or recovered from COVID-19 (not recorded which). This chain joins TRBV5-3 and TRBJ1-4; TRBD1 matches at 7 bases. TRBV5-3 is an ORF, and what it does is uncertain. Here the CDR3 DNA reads TGTGCCAGAAGCTTGGGACAGGGCACTAATGAAAAACTGTTTTTT. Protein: CARSLGQGTNEKLFF.